The 30 T cell receptor beta chains below come from one sample, sequenced in a study of blood T cell repertoires in COVID-19. The table came from immunoSEQ multiplex PCR; TCRdb's copy has only in-frame clones and leaves some out. The table shows about 170,000 clones, with 79% occurring only once. The specimen was PBMCs or T cells enriched from blood (not recorded which). Source of these receptors: a woman aged 70-85 years in a cohort exposed to, infected with or recovered from COVID-19 (not recorded which).

The rearrangement links TRBV7-2 to TRBJ2-5, with TRBD1 matching over 11 bases. The trim removed 2 bases at V and 7 bases at J, leaving 18 bases unmatched. The CDR3 has 19 amino acids. Germline CDR1 is SGHTA and CDR2 is FQGNSA. In DNA, the CDR3 is TGTGCCAGCAGCTTAACTCCTACCGGGACAGGGGGGAGTGCGGGGACCCAGTACTTC. Translation: CASSLTPTGTGGSAGTQYF.

This clone occurred once. The CDR3 reads CASSFYGYPLHF. The CDR3 region has the DNA TGTGCCAGCAGCTTCTATGGTTATCCCCTCCACTTT. The V call is TRBV7-2, the J call TRBJ1-6; D remains unclear. V was cut by 3 bases and J by 13 bases, with 10 bases left in between. The CDR3 runs to 12 residues. CDR1 SGHTA and CDR2 FQGNSA come from the germline V gene.

V is TRBV5-5 and J is TRBJ2-5, with D possibly matching TRBD1 (6 bases). CDR3 length: 14 amino acids. Germline values: CDR1 SGHKS, CDR2 YYEKEE (reference sequence). Trimming left V 4 bases short and J 4 bases short, with 14 bases between. CDR3 nucleotide sequence: TGTGCCAGCAGCCTCACAGGGAACACAGAGACCCAGTACTTC. Protein product: CASSLTGNTETQYF.

The rearrangement uses TRBV4-2 and TRBJ2-1; D is undetermined. V lost 2 bases, J lost 4 bases, and 18 bases lay in between. The CDR3 spans 17 residues. Germline-derived CDR1 and CDR2 are LGHNA and YNFKEQ. Here the CDR3 DNA reads TGTGCCAGCAGCCAATTTACGACAACTGTAAATTACAATGAGCAGTTCTTC. Amino acids: CASSQFTTTVNYNEQFF.

This clone was found a few times. The chain couples TRBV15 to TRBJ2-7, with a possible D match to TRBD2 (6 bases). CDR3 length equals 13 residues. Germline lookup yields CDR1 LNHNV and CDR2 YYDKDF (reference sequence). The V end lost 1 base, the J end lost 10 bases, and 14 bases lay between the germline ends. CDR3 DNA: TGTGCCACCAGCAGAGCTTCAGCGGAGGGACAGTACTTC. Its translation is CATSRASAEGQYF.

This clone was seen only a few times. CDR3: CASSLRGGANTIYF. CDR3 coding DNA: TGTGCCAGCAGTTTAAGAGGAGGGGCTAACACCATATATTTT. The chain combines TRBV27 with TRBJ1-3, with D possibly matching TRBD1 (5 bases). The CDR3 is 14 amino acids. V shed 2 bases and J shed 7 bases, with 12 bases lying between them. The germline CDR1 and CDR2 sequences are MNHEY and SMNVEV (reference sequence).

J is TRBJ2-4 and V is TRBV5-1, with D possibly TRBD2 on 7 matching bases. This CDR3 contains 15 residues. The V and J ends lost 7 bases and 3 bases respectively, with 17 bases between them. Germline CDR1 SGHRS, CDR2 YFSETQ. DNA for the CDR3: TGCGCCAGCGAGGGGGAGCGGGACGGCAAAAACATTCAGTACTTC. This sequence encodes CASEGERDGKNIQYF. Combining the CDR3 with reference TRBV5-1 and TRBJ2-4 gives the whole variable domain KAGVTQTPRYLIKTRGQQVTLSCSPISGHRSVSWYQQTPGQGLQFLFEYFSETQRNKGNFPGRFSGRQFSNSRSEMNVSTLELGDSALYLCASEGERDGKNIQYFGAGTRLSVL.

The V gene is TRBV28, the J gene TRBJ1-2; the match to TRBD1 covers 9 bases. The germline CDR1 and CDR2 sequences are MDHEN and SYDVKM. V was pared by 6 bases and J by 0 bases, with 8 bases of the junction left unmatched. The CDR3 has 16 residues. The DNA of the CDR3 is TGTGCCAGCAGGGAACAGGGGGCACTTGCTAACTATGGCTACACCTTC. Translation gives CASREQGALANYGYTF.

This chain connects TRBV7-9 to TRBJ2-3, with TRBD2 matching over 7 bases. V trimming: 4 bases; J trimming: 0 bases; junction bases outside the gene matches: 7. CDR3 length: 16 residues. CDR1 is SEHNR and CDR2 is FQNEAQ in the germline V gene (reference sequence). CDR3 residues: CASSSRTSASTDTQYF. The CDR3 DNA sequence: TGTGCCAGCAGCTCTAGAACTAGCGCCAGCACAGATACGCAGTATTTT.

The chain uses TRBV11-2 and TRBJ2-7; maybe TRBD1 (6 bases). Germline loops: CDR1 SGHAT, CDR2 FQNNGV. This CDR3 has 14 residues. Trimming took off 2 bases at V and 2 bases at J, with 10 bases between the two ends. The CDR3, as DNA: TGTGCCAGCAGCTTAAATACAGGGCCCTACGAGCAGTACTTC. Translating gives CASSLNTGPYEQYF.

This clone was seen a single time. CDR3 sequence reads: CASSPPPTYEQYF. The CDR3 DNA reads TGTGCCAGCAGTCCCCCGCCTACCTACGAGCAGTACTTC. The V call is TRBV28, the J call TRBJ2-7, with unresolved D. This CDR3 spans 13 amino acids. The ends were cut back, 5 bases at V and 2 bases at J, with 10 bases in the middle. Germline CDR1 and CDR2: MDHEN and SYDVKM.

The chain combines TRBV15 with TRBJ2-6, with D tentatively TRBD1 (6 bases). Germline CDR1 and CDR2: LNHNV and YYDKDF (reference sequence). V dropped 4 bases and J dropped 0 bases, with 7 bases sitting between them. The CDR3 runs to 15 residues. The CDR3 here is CATSKGGSGANVLTF. The CDR3 DNA reads TGTGCCACCAGCAAAGGGGGCTCTGGGGCCAACGTCCTGACTTTC.

The CDR3 DNA sequence: TGTGCCAGCAGCTTAGTGACAACCTACACCGGGGAGCTGTTTTTT. Translation: CASSLVTTYTGELFF. The V and J genes are TRBV7-8 and TRBJ2-2; D not certain. V was clipped by 1 base and J by 3 bases, with 9 bases between them. The CDR3 extends over 15 amino acids. CDR1 is SGHVS, CDR2 FQNEAQ, per germline.

The CDR3 loop is CASSRYPGLAAQETQYF. DNA of the CDR3: TGCGCCAGCAGCCGCTATCCGGGACTAGCGGCCCAAGAGACCCAGTACTTC. This chain joins TRBV4-1 and TRBJ2-5; 11 positions match TRBD2. The germline gives CDR1 MGHRA, CDR2 YSYEKL. Germline trimming cut 4 bases from V and 1 base from J; bases unmatched to any gene: 8. The CDR3 is 17 amino acids.

The chain recombines TRBV5-1 with TRBJ1-2; TRBD1 might be the D (5 bases). The CDR3 runs to 14 residues. Germline V gene sequence: CDR1 SGHRS, CDR2 YFSETQ. The germline V and J ends were trimmed by 4 bases and 3 bases, with 13 bases remaining between them. The CDR3 sequence: CASSDQGRDYGYTF. CDR3 nucleotides: TGCGCCAGCAGCGATCAGGGCAGGGACTATGGCTACACCTTC.

This chain links TRBV5-6 with TRBJ2-2; D not certain. This CDR3 is 13 amino acids long. Trimming cost V 0 bases and J 8 bases, with 8 bases left between them. The germline V gene encodes CDR1 SGHDT and CDR2 YYEEEE. Written as DNA, the CDR3 is TGTGCCAGCAGCTTGGTAGCAGCGGGGGAGCTGTTTTTT. Its translation: CASSLVAAGELFF.

V is TRBV5-1 and J is TRBJ2-3; D not resolved. V lost 0 bases, J lost 0 bases, and 8 bases lay in between. The CDR3 covers 15 residues. Per the germline V gene, CDR1 is SGHRS and CDR2 is YFSETQ. The CDR3 protein is CASSLATSSTDTQYF. The CDR3 nucleotides are TGCGCCAGCAGCTTGGCTACTTCTAGCACAGATACGCAGTATTTT. The whole variable domain, remainder taken from reference TRBV5-1 and TRBJ2-3, is KAGVTQTPRYLIKTRGQQVTLSCSPISGHRSVSWYQQTPGQGLQFLFEYFSETQRNKGNFPGRFSGRQFSNSRSEMNVSTLELGDSALYLCASSLATSSTDTQYFGPGTRLTVL.

This clone was seen a few times. The V call is TRBV7-6, the J call TRBJ2-2; D might be TRBD1 (6 bases). The ends were cut back, 5 bases at V and 1 base at J, with 14 bases in the middle. The CDR3 covers 16 residues. Germline V gene data show CDR1 as SGHVS and CDR2 as FNYEAQ. CDR3 nucleotides: TGTGCCAGCAGCCCTACCTGGGGGCTGAACACCGGGGAGCTGTTTTTT. Translation: CASSPTWGLNTGELFF.

The V and J genes are TRBV5-1 and TRBJ2-1; 8 nucleotides agree with TRBD1. Losses at the gene ends were 3 bases for V and 6 bases for J; bases not matched to a gene: 2. The CDR3 covers 13 residues. Germline lookup yields CDR1 SGHRS and CDR2 YFSETQ. CDR3 bases: TGCGCCAGCAGCTGGACAGGGTCCAATGAGCAGTTCTTC. It encodes CASSWTGSNEQFF. The whole variable domain, filled in from reference TRBV5-1 and TRBJ2-1, reads KAGVTQTPRYLIKTRGQQVTLSCSPISGHRSVSWYQQTPGQGLQFLFEYFSETQRNKGNFPGRFSGRQFSNSRSEMNVSTLELGDSALYLCASSWTGSNEQFFGPGTRLTVL.

This clone has only a few counts. This chain connects TRBV30 to TRBJ1-2; a weak D match, TRBD1 (6 bases). The germline CDR1 and CDR2 sequences are GTSNPN and SVGIG (reference sequence). V lost 1 base, J lost 4 bases, and 10 bases lay in between. The CDR3 totals 13 residues. CDR3 region: CAWSEGDSYGYTF. The CDR3 DNA reads as TGTGCCTGGAGTGAGGGGGATTCCTATGGCTACACCTTC.

The chain couples TRBV18 to TRBJ2-2; D possibly corresponds to TRBD1 (5 bases). The germline gives CDR1 KGHSH, CDR2 LQKENI. The CDR3 loop spans 13 amino acids. With 8 bases removed from V and 7 bases from J, the gap between germline ends came to 14 bases. CDR3 coding DNA: TGTGCCAGCCTAAAACAGGTGGACGGGGAGCTGTTTTTT. Translation gives CASLKQVDGELFF.

The chain employs TRBV30 and TRBJ1-4, with D perhaps matching TRBD1 (6 bases). This CDR3 region has 15 residues. The V gene's germline CDR1 is GTSNPN and CDR2 SVGIG (reference sequence). V lost 3 bases, J lost 3 bases, and 14 bases lay in between. The chain's CDR3 is CAWRARGMANEKLFF. The CDR3 region has the DNA TGTGCCTGGAGGGCCAGGGGTATGGCTAATGAAAAACTGTTTTTT.

The chain couples TRBV12-3 or TRBV12-4 to TRBJ2-5; 10 positions match TRBD2. There are 11 residues in the CDR3. CDR3 DNA sequence: TGTGCAAGCGGGGGGGGAGAGACCCAGTACTTC. Protein sequence: CASGGGETQYF.

The chain uses TRBV9 and TRBJ2-7; TRBD2 matches at 7 bases. The CDR3 spans 16 residues. J gave up 4 bases and V 0 bases, and 10 bases lay outside the gene matches. Germline values: CDR1 SGDLS, CDR2 YYNGEE. CDR3 amino acids: CASSVVSGGSRYEQYF. In DNA form, the CDR3 reads TGTGCCAGCAGCGTAGTTTCCGGGGGGTCGCGATACGAGCAGTACTTC.

This sequence joins TRBV12-3 or TRBV12-4 and TRBJ2-1, with a tentative D call TRBD2 (5 bases). Trimming cost V 7 bases and J 8 bases, with 15 bases left between them. The CDR3 contains 13 residues. The CDR3 nucleotides read TGTGCCAGCACTTTCAACCTAGCCTATGAGCAGTTCTTC. As protein: CASTFNLAYEQFF.

The chain employs TRBV6-5 and TRBJ2-7, with a weak D call TRBD1 (5 bases). The CDR3 covers 15 residues. Deletions cut 5 bases from V and 2 bases from J, with 16 bases between. Looked up from germline, CDR1 is MNHEY and CDR2 is SVGAGI. CDR3 sequence: CASSPPGRVPYEQYF. In DNA form, the CDR3 reads TGTGCCAGCAGTCCCCCAGGCAGGGTTCCCTACGAGCAGTACTTC.

As regards this clone: The sample carries other DNA sequences with the same CDR3. The CDR3 DNA reads TGTGCCAGCAGTCTGACTGACTACTACGAGCAGTACTTC. It yields the protein CASSLTDYYEQYF. This chain uses TRBV7-8 with TRBJ2-7, with D possibly TRBD2 on 5 matching bases. Germline-derived CDR1 and CDR2 are SGHVS and FQNEAQ. Trimming stripped 6 bases from V and 3 bases from J, with 12 bases between. This CDR3 region has 13 residues.

The chain carries TRBV6-5 and TRBJ1-5; 7 bases are a match to TRBD1. V dropped 5 bases and J dropped 10; count of bases not matched to a gene: 8. There are 13 residues in the CDR3. From germline, CDR1 is MNHEY and CDR2 SVGAGI. CDR3 coding DNA: TGTGCCAGCAGTCTACAGGGGTGGGGACCCCAGCATTTT. Amino acids: CASSLQGWGPQHF.

The V gene is TRBV9, the J gene TRBJ2-4, with 8 bases matching TRBD2. Germline V gene sequence: CDR1 SGDLS, CDR2 YYNGEE. There are 14 residues in the CDR3. Trimming took 0 bases from V and 10 from J; bases not matched to a gene: 6. CDR3 coding DNA: TGTGCCAGCAGCGTAGACTTTGCGGGAGGTATTCAGTACTTC. Protein product: CASSVDFAGGIQYF. The full variable domain, its missing parts supplied by reference TRBV9 and TRBJ2-4, is DSGVTQTPKHLITATGQRVTLRCSPRSGDLSVYWYQQSLDQGLQFLIQYYNGEERAKGNILERFSAQQFPDLHSELNLSSLELGDSALYFCASSVDFAGGIQYFGAGTRLSVL.

The chain links TRBV11-3 to TRBJ2-3, with 12 bases matching TRBD1. This CDR3 is 16 amino acids long. The J segment lost 5 bases and the V segment lost 3 bases, leaving 6 bases of the junction unmatched. CDR1 SGHNT and CDR2 YENEEA come from the germline V gene. The CDR3 is CASSFGDRGLGDTQYF. CDR3 in DNA: TGTGCCAGCAGCTTCGGGGACAGGGGGCTTGGAGATACGCAGTATTTT. Filled out from reference TRBV11-3 and TRBJ2-3, the complete variable domain reads EAGVVQSPRYKIIEKKQPVAFWCNPISGHNTLYWYLQNLGQGPELLIRYENEEAVDDSQLPKDRFSAERLKGVDSTLKIQPAELGDSAVYLCASSFGDRGLGDTQYFGPGTRLTVL.